Below are 4 T cell receptor beta chains sequenced from a single sample in a study of blood T cell repertoires in COVID-19. Sequenced by immunoSEQ multiplex PCR; TCRdb stores in-frame clones only, minus some. The data hold over 200,000 clones, with around three quarters observed a single time. Input material: peripheral blood. The receptors shown here come from a woman older than 75 with acute or convalescent COVID-19.

This clone has a handful of counts. The chain recombines TRBV6-5 with TRBJ1-5; D might be TRBD1 (5 bases). This CDR3 has 12 residues. V lost 6 bases, J lost 9 bases, and 12 bases lay in between. Looked up from germline, CDR1 is MNHEY and CDR2 is SVGAGI. The CDR3 DNA follows: TGTGCCAGCAGCCCAGGGTCAGGGCCCCAGCATTTT. Translation: CASSPGSGPQHF.

This clone was observed a handful of times. The V and J genes are TRBV2 and TRBJ1-2; no clear D. Germline assignment: CDR1 SNHLY and CDR2 FYNNEI. The V end was cut by 6 bases, the J end by 8 bases, with 16 bases between. CDR3 size: 13 residues. CDR3 in DNA: TGTGCCAGCAGGGGCGACGGGGAGGGCGGCTACACCTTC. The encoded protein is CASRGDGEGGYTF.

DNA of the CDR3: TGTGCCAGCAGTTCGGACAGTCTAAATGAGCAGTTCTTC. Protein: CASSSDSLNEQFF. The V gene is TRBV9, the J gene TRBJ2-1; D possibly corresponds to TRBD1 (6 bases). The CDR3 has 13 residues. V was cut by 5 bases and J by 7 bases, with 13 bases left in between. Germline loops: CDR1 SGDLS, CDR2 YYNGEE.

The CDR3 loop is CASSWWGQGARTDTQYF. The DNA of the CDR3 is TGCGCCAGCAGCTGGTGGGGGCAGGGGGCGCGGACAGATACGCAGTATTTT. The chain links TRBV5-1 to TRBJ2-3; 8 positions agree with TRBD1. The germline gives CDR1 SGHRS, CDR2 YFSETQ. Trimming at V came to 3 bases and at J to 3 bases, leaving 12 bases not matched to a gene. The length of the CDR3 is 17 residues.